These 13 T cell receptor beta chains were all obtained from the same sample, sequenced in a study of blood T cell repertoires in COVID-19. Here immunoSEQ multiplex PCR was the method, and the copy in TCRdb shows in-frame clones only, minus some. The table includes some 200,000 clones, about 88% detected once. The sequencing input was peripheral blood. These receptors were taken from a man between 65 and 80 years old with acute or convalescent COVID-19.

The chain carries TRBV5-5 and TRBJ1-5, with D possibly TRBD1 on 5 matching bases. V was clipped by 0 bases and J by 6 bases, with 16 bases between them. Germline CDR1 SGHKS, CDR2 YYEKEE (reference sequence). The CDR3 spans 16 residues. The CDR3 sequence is CASSLGTQRQGQPQHF. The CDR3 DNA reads TGTGCCAGCAGCTTGGGGACACAGAGGCAAGGTCAGCCCCAGCATTTT.

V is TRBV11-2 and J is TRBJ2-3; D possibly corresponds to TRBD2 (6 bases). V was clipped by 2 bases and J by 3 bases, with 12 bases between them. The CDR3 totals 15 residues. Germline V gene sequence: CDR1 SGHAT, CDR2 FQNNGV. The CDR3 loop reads CASSLYRGGTDTQYF. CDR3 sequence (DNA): TGTGCCAGCAGCTTATATCGGGGAGGAACAGATACGCAGTATTTT.

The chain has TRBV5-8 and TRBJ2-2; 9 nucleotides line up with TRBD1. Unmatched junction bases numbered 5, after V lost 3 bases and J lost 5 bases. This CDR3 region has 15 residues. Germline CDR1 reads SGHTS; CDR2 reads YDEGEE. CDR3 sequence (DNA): TGTGCCAGCAGCTCAGGACAGGGGATGACCGGGGAGCTGTTTTTT. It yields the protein CASSSGQGMTGELFF.

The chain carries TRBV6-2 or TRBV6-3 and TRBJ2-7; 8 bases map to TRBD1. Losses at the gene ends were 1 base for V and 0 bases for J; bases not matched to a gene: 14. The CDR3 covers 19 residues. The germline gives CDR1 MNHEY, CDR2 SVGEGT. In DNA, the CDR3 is TGTGCCAGCAGTTACTTGCCGGGACAGGTAACATTGAGCTCCTACGAGCAGTACTTC. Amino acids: CASSYLPGQVTLSSYEQYF.

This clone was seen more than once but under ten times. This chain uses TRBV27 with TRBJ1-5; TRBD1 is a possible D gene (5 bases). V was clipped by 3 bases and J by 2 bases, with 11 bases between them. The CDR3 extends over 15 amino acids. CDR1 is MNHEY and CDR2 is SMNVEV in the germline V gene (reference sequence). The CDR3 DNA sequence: TGTGCCAGCAGTTTGGGGGGTTTGGGCAATCAGCCCCAGCATTTT. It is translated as CASSLGGLGNQPQHF.

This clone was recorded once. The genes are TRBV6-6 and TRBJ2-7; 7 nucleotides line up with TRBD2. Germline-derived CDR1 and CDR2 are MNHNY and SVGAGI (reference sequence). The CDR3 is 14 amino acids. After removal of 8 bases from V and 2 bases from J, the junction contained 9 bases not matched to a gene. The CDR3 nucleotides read TGTGCCAGCGGGGGTCAAGCGGGAACCTACGAGCAGTACTTC. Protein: CASGGQAGTYEQYF.

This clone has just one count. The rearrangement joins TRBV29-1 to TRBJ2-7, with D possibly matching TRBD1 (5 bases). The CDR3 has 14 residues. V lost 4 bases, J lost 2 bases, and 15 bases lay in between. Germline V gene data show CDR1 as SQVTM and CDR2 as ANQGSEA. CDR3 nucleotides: TGCAGCGTTGCTAGTGGGCAGGGCCCCTACGAGCAGTACTTC. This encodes CSVASGQGPYEQYF.

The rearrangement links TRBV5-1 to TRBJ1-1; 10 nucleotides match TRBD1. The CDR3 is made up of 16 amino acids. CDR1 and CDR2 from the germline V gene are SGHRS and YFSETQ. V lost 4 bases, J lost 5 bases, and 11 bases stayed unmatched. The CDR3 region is CASSLARDRGNTEAFF. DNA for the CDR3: TGCGCCAGCAGCCTAGCCCGGGACAGGGGAAATACTGAAGCTTTCTTT.

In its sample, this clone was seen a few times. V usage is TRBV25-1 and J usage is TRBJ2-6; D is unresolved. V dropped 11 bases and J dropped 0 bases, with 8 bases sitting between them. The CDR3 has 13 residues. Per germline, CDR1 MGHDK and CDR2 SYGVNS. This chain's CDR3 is CAALTSGANVLTF. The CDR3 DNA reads TGTGCCGCCCTAACCTCTGGGGCCAACGTCCTGACTTTC. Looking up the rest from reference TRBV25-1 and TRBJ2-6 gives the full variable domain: EADIYQTPRYLVIGTGKKITLECSQTMGHDKMYWYQQDPGMELHLIHYSYGVNSTEKGDLSSESTVSRIRTEHFPLTLESARPSHTSQYLCAALTSGANVLTFGAGSRLTVL.

The CDR3 spells CASSRPGTKDSPLHF. The CDR3 DNA reads as TGTGCCAGCAGCAGACCCGGGACTAAGGATTCACCCCTCCACTTT. V gene TRBV13 combines with J gene TRBJ1-6, with D tentatively TRBD1 (5 bases). This CDR3 spans 15 amino acids. The V end was cut by 5 bases, the J end by 8 bases, with 16 bases between. The germline V gene has CDR1 PRHDT and CDR2 FYEKMQ (reference sequence).

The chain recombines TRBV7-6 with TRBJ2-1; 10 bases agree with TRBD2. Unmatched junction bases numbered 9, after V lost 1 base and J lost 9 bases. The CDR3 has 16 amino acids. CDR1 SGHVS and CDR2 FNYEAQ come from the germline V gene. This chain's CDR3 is CASSLGAGGPFSEQFF. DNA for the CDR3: TGTGCCAGCAGCTTAGGAGCGGGAGGGCCGTTTAGTGAGCAGTTCTTC.

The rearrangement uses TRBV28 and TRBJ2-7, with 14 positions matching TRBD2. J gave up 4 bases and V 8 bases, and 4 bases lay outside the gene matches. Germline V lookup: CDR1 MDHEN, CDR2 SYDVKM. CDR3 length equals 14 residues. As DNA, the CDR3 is TGTGCCAGCCTGACTAGCGGGAGGGCATACGAGCAGTACTTC. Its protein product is CASLTSGRAYEQYF.

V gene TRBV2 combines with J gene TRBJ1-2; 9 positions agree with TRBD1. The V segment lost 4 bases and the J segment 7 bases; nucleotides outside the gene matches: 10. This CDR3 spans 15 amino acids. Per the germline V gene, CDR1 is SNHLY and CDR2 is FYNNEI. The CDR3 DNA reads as TGTGCCAGCAGTGCCCGCGGACAGGGGTCCGGTGGCTACACCTTC. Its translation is CASSARGQGSGGYTF.